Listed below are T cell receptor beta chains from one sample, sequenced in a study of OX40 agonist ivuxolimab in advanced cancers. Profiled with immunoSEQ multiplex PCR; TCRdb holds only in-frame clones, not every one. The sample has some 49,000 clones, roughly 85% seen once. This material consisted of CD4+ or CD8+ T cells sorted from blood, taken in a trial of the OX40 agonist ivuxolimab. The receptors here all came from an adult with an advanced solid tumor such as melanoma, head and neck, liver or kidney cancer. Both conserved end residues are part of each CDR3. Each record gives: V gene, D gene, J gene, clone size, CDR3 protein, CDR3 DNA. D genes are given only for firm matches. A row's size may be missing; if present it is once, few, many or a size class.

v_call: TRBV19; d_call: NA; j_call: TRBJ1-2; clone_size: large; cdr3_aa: CASSIDWTAFLYGYTF; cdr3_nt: TGTGCCAGTAGTATAGATTGGACCGCCTTCCTCTATGGCTACACCTTC
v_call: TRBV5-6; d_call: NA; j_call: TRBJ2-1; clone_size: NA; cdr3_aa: CASSLGGHPYNEQFF; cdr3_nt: TGTGCCAGCAGCTTGGGAGGGCATCCCTACAATGAGCAGTTCTTC
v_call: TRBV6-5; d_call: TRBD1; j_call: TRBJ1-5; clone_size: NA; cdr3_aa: CATRTGRGQPQHF; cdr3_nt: TGTGCCACACGGACAGGGAGGGGTCAGCCCCAGCATTTT
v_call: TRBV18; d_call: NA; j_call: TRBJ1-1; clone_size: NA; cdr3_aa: CASSIGGYTEAFF; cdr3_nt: TGTGCCAGCTCAATAGGGGGTTACACTGAAGCTTTCTTT
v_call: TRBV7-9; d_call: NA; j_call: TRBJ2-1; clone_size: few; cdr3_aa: CASSARDRYNEQFF; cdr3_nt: TGTGCCAGCAGCGCAAGGGATCGGTACAATGAGCAGTTCTTC
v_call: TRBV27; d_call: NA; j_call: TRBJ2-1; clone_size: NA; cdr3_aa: CASSGGTYNEQFF; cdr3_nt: TGTGCCAGCAGCGGGGGCACCTACAATGAGCAGTTCTTC
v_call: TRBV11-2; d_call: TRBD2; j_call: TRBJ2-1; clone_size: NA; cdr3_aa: CASSLVTSGGANEQFF; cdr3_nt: TGTGCCAGCAGCTTAGTCACTAGCGGGGGGGCCAATGAGCAGTTCTTC
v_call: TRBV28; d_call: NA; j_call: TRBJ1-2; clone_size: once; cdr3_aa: CASREDGISNYGYTF; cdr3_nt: TGTGCCAGTAGGGAAGATGGAATTTCTAACTATGGCTACACCTTC
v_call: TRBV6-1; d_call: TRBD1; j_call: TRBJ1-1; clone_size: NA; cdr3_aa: CASRQGGAFF; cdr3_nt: TGTGCCAGCCGACAGGGGGGAGCTTTCTTT
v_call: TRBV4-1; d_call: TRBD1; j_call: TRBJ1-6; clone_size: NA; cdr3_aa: CASSQDKETGTLGPLHF; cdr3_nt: TGCGCCAGCAGCCAAGACAAAGAGACAGGGACTTTAGGACCCCTCCACTTT
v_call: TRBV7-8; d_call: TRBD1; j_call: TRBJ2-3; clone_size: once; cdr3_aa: CASSLGVGQGGPF; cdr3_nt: TGTGCCAGCAGCTTAGGTGTCGGACAGGGCGGACCTTTT
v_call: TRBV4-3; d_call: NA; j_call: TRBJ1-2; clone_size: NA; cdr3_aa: CASSQEEGQPGYTF; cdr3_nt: TGCGCCAGCAGCCAAGAGGAAGGACAACCTGGCTACACCTTC
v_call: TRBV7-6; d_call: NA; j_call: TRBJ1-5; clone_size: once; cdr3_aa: CASSLSPGANNQPQHF; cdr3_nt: TGTGCCAGCAGCTTATCACCAGGGGCCAATAATCAGCCCCAGCATTTT
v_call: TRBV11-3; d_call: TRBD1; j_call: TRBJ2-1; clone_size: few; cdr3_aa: CASSSGQGNADEQFF; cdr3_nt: TGTGCCAGCAGCTCAGGACAGGGTAATGCGGATGAGCAGTTCTTC
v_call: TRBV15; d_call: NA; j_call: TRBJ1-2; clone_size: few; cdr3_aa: CATSQQVSYGYTF; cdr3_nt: TGTGCCACCTCCCAACAGGTCAGCTATGGCTACACCTTC
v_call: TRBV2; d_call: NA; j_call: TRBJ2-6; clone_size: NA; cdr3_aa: CASYGPGANVLTF; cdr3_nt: TGTGCCAGCTACGGGCCTGGGGCCAACGTCCTGACTTTC
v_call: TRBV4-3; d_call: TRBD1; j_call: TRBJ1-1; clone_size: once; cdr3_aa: CASSQDAGGFMNTEAFF; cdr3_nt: TGCGCCAGCAGCCAAGATGCAGGGGGCTTCATGAACACTGAAGCTTTCTTT
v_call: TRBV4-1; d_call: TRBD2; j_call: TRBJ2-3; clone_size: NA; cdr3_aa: CASSQWSGGGTDTQYF; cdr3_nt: TGCGCCAGCAGCCAATGGAGCGGGGGCGGAACAGATACGCAGTATTTT
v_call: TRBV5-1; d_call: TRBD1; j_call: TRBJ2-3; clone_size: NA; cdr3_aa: CASSLETGGGDTQYF; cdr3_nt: TGCGCCAGCAGCTTAGAGACAGGGGGCGGGGATACGCAGTATTTT
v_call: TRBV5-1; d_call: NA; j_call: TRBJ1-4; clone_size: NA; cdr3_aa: CASSQDTNEKLFF; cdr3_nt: TGCGCCAGCAGCCAGGACACTAATGAAAAACTGTTTTTT
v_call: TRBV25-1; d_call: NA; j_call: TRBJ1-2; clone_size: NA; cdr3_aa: CASSEYTVRWGEHGYTF; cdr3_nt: TGTGCCAGCAGTGAATATACGGTCAGGTGGGGGGAGCATGGCTACACCTTC